Presented here are 10 T cell receptor beta chains from one specimen sequenced in a study of blood T cell repertoires in COVID-19 (dated by TCRdb to between 2020 and 2021). Receptor libraries were prepared by the immunoSEQ multiplex PCR assay. TCRdb took this table from immuneACCESS and kept in-frame rearrangements with V and J called. Such tables lack part of the clones; where checked against another copy, unresolved V genes explain under half of the gap, and the rest is unexplained. The sample includes 150,000 to 160,000 clones, with approximately 82% observed a single time. Around 9.8% of the sample is in the top ten clones. The sequencing sample was made of peripheral blood. The receptor set was obtained from a woman between 45 and 60 years old with acute or convalescent COVID-19.

This clone was observed once. The chain uses TRBV10-3 and TRBJ1-6, with D possibly TRBD1 on 6 matching bases. CDR1 ENHRY and CDR2 SYGVKD come from the germline V gene. The CDR3 spans 15 residues. V was trimmed by 0 bases and J by 8 bases, leaving 11 bases between them. DNA for the CDR3: TGTGCCATCAGTGAGTCGCTGGCAGGGGATTCACCCCTCCACTTT. This codes for CAISESLAGDSPLHF.

This clone was seen a handful of times. The genes are TRBV10-3 and TRBJ2-7; tentatively, D is TRBD1 (6 bases). CDR3 length: 14 amino acids. V lost 0 bases to trimming and J lost 3 bases, with 9 bases between them. Germline values: CDR1 ENHRY, CDR2 SYGVKD. The CDR3 coding sequence is TGTGCCATCAGTGAGTCCCAGGGGAACTACGAGCAGTACTTC. Protein product: CAISESQGNYEQYF.

This chain connects TRBV11-2 to TRBJ1-6; D is undetermined. The germline V gene has CDR1 SGHAT and CDR2 FQNNGV. Trimming took 1 base from V and 7 from J, leaving 8 bases between them. The CDR3 loop spans 14 amino acids. As DNA, the CDR3 is TGTGCCAGCAGCTTAGCACAGTTAAATTCACCCCTCCACTTT. It specifies CASSLAQLNSPLHF. The full variable domain, its missing parts supplied by reference TRBV11-2 and TRBJ1-6, is EAGVAQSPRYKIIEKRQSVAFWCNPISGHATLYWYQQILGQGPKLLIQFQNNGVVDDSQLPKDRFSAERLKGVDSTLKIQPAKLEDSAVYLCASSLAQLNSPLHFGNGTRLTVT.

The chain couples TRBV19 to TRBJ2-1, with 7 bases matching TRBD1. V was clipped by 10 bases and J by 7 bases; unmatched bases: 16. This CDR3 has 15 residues. The germline V gene encodes CDR1 LNHDA and CDR2 SQIVND (reference sequence). The CDR3 loop is CATHPPGQSRNEQFF. The CDR3 DNA is TGTGCCACTCACCCCCCGGGACAGTCGCGAAATGAGCAGTTCTTC. Looking up the rest from reference TRBV19 and TRBJ2-1 gives the full variable domain: DGGITQSPKYLFRKEGQNVTLSCEQNLNHDAMYWYRQDPGQGLRLIYYSQIVNDFQKGDIAEGYSVSREKKESFPLTVTSAQKNPTAFYLCATHPPGQSRNEQFFGPGTRLTVL.

The chain joins TRBV7-2 to TRBJ1-5, with 7 bases lining up with TRBD1. CDR3 length: 15 residues. The V segment lost 1 base and the J segment 3 bases; nucleotides outside the gene matches: 3. Germline loops: CDR1 SGHTA, CDR2 FQGNSA. CDR3 in DNA: TGTGCCAGCAGCTTAGGGGACAGCGACAATCAGCCCCAGCATTTT. Translated: CASSLGDSDNQPQHF.

The V and J genes are TRBV4-1 and TRBJ2-1; the D is unclear. The CDR3 runs to 16 residues. Trimming removed 4 bases at V and 0 bases at J, with 13 bases between. Germline lookup yields CDR1 MGHRA and CDR2 YSYEKL. CDR3 sequence: CASSPREESSYNEQFF. The CDR3, as DNA: TGCGCCAGCAGCCCCCGAGAGGAGAGCTCCTACAATGAGCAGTTCTTC.

The chain recombines TRBV18 with TRBJ2-3; 7 nucleotides match TRBD2. The CDR3 is 15 residues long. Germline V CDR1 and CDR2: KGHSH, LQKENI. V gave up 2 bases and J gave up 3 bases; unmatched junction bases: 5. The CDR3 DNA sequence: TGTGCCAGCTCACCAGGAACTAGCGCGACAGATACGCAGTATTTT. The encoded protein is CASSPGTSATDTQYF. Supplemented by reference TRBV18 and TRBJ2-3, the full variable domain reads NAGVMQNPRHLVRRRGQEARLRCSPMKGHSHVYWYRQLPEEGLKFMVYLQKENIIDESGMPKERFSAEFPKEGPSILRIQQVVRGDSAAYFCASSPGTSATDTQYFGPGTRLTVL.

The rearrangement uses TRBV4-3 and TRBJ2-6; a possible D gene is TRBD2 (5 bases). The germline V gene encodes CDR1 LGHNA and CDR2 YSLEER. The V gene lost 2 bases and the J gene lost 1 base, with 12 bases spanning the gap. CDR3 length: 17 residues. The CDR3 loop is CASSQRLGVSGANVLTF. DNA of the CDR3: TGCGCCAGCAGCCAAAGACTCGGGGTGTCTGGGGCCAACGTCCTGACTTTC.

The V and J genes are TRBV5-1 and TRBJ1-6, with 9 bases lining up with TRBD1. CDR3 length: 14 amino acids. With V trimmed by 4 bases and J by 10 bases, 6 bases remained unmatched. Germline V gene sequence: CDR1 SGHRS, CDR2 YFSETQ. The CDR3 nucleotides are TGCGCCAGCAGCACCCCGGGACAGGGCTCACCCCTCCACTTT. It specifies CASSTPGQGSPLHF.

The chain employs TRBV18 and TRBJ2-1; TRBD1 matches at 7 bases. Looked up from germline, CDR1 is KGHSH and CDR2 is LQKENI. The CDR3 sequence is 14 residues long. Germline trimming cut 3 bases from V and 9 bases from J; bases unmatched to any gene: 8. DNA for the CDR3: TGTGCCAGCTCACCTGACAGGGTTAAGGCTGAGCAGTTCTTC. Its translation: CASSPDRVKAEQFF.